This TCR beta chain was sequenced in a study of T cells in narcolepsy. Study-level points and caveats: HCRT-specific and TRIB2-specific autoreactive clonotypes appeared among same-patient CSF and blood CD4+ clonotypes.

This clone was seen a handful of times. Its cognate antigen is unknown. Only in-frame clones appear in the TCRdb table, and some are missing; sequencing was by immunoSEQ multiplex PCR. The sample includes fewer than 40,000 clones, roughly 87% seen only once; the top ten take more than 0.65%. CDR3 size: 12 residues. From germline, CDR1 is LNHDA and CDR2 SQIVND (reference sequence). Trimming pared 1 base from V and 6 bases from J, leaving 6 bases between. Sequenced sample: CD45RA- memory CD4+ T cells from PBMCs. This clonotype originated in a human donor with narcolepsy. The rearrangement links TRBV19 to TRBJ1-1; no clear D gene. CDR3 coding DNA: TGTGCCAGTAGTATAGGGATATCTGAAGCTTTCTTT. It translates to CASSIGISEAFF.